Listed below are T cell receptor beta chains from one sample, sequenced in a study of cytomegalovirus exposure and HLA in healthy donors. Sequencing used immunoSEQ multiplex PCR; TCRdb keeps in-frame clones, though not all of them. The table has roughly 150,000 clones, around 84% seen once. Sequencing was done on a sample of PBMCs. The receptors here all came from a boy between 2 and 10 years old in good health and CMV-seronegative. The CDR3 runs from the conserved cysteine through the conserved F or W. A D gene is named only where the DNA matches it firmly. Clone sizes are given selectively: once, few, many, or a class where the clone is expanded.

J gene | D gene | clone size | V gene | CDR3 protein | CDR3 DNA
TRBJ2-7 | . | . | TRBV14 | CASSHESLGQDPYEQYF | TGTGCCAGCAGCCATGAGAGTTTGGGGCAGGACCCCTACGAGCAGTACTTC
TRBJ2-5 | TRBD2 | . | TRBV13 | CASSYGGRGVETQYF | TGTGCCAGCAGCTACGGGGGGAGGGGAGTGGAGACCCAGTACTTC
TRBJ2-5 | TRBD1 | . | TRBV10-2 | CASGRQGAHRETQYF | TGCGCCAGCGGGAGACAGGGGGCCCATCGCGAGACCCAGTACTTC
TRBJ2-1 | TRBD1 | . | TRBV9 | CASSLSGQRNNEQFF | TGTGCCAGCAGCCTGTCGGGACAGAGAAACAATGAGCAGTTCTTC
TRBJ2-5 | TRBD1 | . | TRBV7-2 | CASSTEGASAETQYF | TGTGCCAGCAGCACAGAGGGGGCCTCCGCAGAGACCCAGTACTTC
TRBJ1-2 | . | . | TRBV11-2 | CASSYTGNGYTF | TGTGCCAGCAGCTATACAGGGAATGGCTACACCTTC
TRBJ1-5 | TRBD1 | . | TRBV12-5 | CASGPGTGGQPQHF | TGTGCTAGTGGTCCCGGGACAGGGGGTCAGCCCCAGCATTTT
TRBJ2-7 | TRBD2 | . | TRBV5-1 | CASRGTRYEQYF | TGCGCCAGCAGGGGGACTAGGTACGAGCAGTACTTC
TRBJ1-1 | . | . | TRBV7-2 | CASSLVSDTEAFF | TGTGCCAGCAGCTTAGTTTCGGACACTGAAGCTTTCTTT
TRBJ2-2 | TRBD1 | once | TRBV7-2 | CASSSQGAGTGELFF | TGTGCCAGCAGCTCACAGGGGGCAGGAACCGGGGAGCTGTTTTTT
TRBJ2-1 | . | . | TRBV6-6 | CASSYDKTLEQFF | TGTGCCAGCAGTTACGACAAAACCCTAGAGCAGTTCTTC
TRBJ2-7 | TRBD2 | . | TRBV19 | CASSFRTSGASSYEQYF | TGTGCCAGTAGTTTCCGGACTAGCGGGGCAAGCTCCTACGAGCAGTACTTC
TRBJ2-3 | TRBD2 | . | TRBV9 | CASSVATGGPSDTQYF | TGTGCCAGCAGCGTAGCTACGGGAGGGCCATCAGATACGCAGTATTTT
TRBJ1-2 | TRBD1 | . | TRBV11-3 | CASSPGQGAYGYTF | TGTGCCAGCAGCCCCGGACAGGGGGCATATGGCTACACCTTC